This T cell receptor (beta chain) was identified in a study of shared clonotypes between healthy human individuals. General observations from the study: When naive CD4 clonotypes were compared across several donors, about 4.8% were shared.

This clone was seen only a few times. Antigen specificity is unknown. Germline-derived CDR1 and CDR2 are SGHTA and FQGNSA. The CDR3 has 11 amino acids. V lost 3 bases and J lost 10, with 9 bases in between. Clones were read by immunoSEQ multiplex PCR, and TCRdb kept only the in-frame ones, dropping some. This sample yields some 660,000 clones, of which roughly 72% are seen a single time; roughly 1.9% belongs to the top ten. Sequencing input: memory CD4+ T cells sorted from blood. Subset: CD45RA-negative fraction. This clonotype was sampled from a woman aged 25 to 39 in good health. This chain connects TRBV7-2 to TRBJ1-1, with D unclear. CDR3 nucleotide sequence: TGTGCCAGCAGCTTCCTTCTGGTAGCTTTCTTT. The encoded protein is CASSFLLVAFF.